This T cell receptor (beta chain) came from a study of T cell responses to AZD1222 COVID-19 vaccine. Broader study findings: Among those given AZD1222, only 6 or 7 were seropositive at baseline. Vaccine-associated CD4 TCRs spanned spike, dominant at 160-218 and 743-854. Donors in the cohort were predominantly white British and more often female, and clonal diversity was possibly underestimated.

Germline V gene sequence: CDR1 SGHTA, CDR2 FQGNSA. The ends were cut back, 3 bases at V and 3 bases at J, with 18 bases in the middle. CDR3 size: 17 residues. To note about this clone: Antigen unknown.

Produced via immunoSEQ multiplex PCR; TCRdb's table is partial and in-frame only. The data contain about 180,000 clones, just over 85% of them singletons. The specimen comprised peripheral blood, sampled 28 days after the second AZD1222 dose. The gene calls are TRBV7-2 and TRBJ2-4, with D maybe TRBD1 (6 bases). The source is an adult who received the AZD1222 COVID-19 vaccine. The CDR3 nucleotides are TGTGCCAGCAGCTTCCCCGGCTGGGGGCGCGGCAAAAACATTCAGTACTTC. Translation gives CASSFPGWGRGKNIQYF.